Each of the 27 T cell receptor beta chains below was sequenced from the same sample in a study of cytomegalovirus exposure and HLA in healthy donors. 60 Vbeta and 13 Jbeta primers were used in PCR. Data came from immunoSEQ multiplex PCR; TCRdb stores just in-frame clones and leaves some out. The table lists some 130,000 clones, more than 70% of them singletons. The sample comprised PBMCs. The receptors stem from a human donor in good health.

The sample holds a few counts of this clone. The V gene is TRBV4-1, the J gene TRBJ1-2, with D perhaps TRBD1 (5 bases). Germline V gene sequence: CDR1 MGHRA, CDR2 YSYEKL. The CDR3 spans 14 residues. Trimming left V 0 bases short and J 7 bases short, with 12 bases between. CDR3 DNA sequence: TGCGCCAGCAGCCAAGAACAGGCCACTGGTGGCTACACCTTC. This codes for CASSQEQATGGYTF.

The chain employs TRBV7-8 and TRBJ2-6, with D possibly matching TRBD2 (6 bases). Germline values: CDR1 SGHVS, CDR2 FQNEAQ. Between the trimmed V and J ends, which lost 7 bases and 1 base, there was a span of 26 bases. CDR3 length equals 20 residues. The CDR3 DNA sequence: TGTGCCAGCACCGAGGGTCTAGGGAAGGGCGGACTATCTGGGGCCAACGTCCTGACTTTC. This sequence encodes CASTEGLGKGGLSGANVLTF.

V usage is TRBV6-5 and J usage is TRBJ2-5; D is undetermined. The J call may be incorrect, as the DNA end agrees better with TRBJ2-7. CDR1 and CDR2 (germline): MNHEY, SVGAGI. The CDR3 totals 14 residues. The CDR3, as DNA: TGTGCCAGCAGTTACTCGATTGGGCTCTACGAGCAGTACTTC. It codes for CASSYSIGLYEQYF.

The chain has TRBV6-1 and TRBJ2-2, with 9 nucleotides matching TRBD1. The V segment lost 7 bases and the J segment 3 bases; nucleotides outside the gene matches: 3. This CDR3 comprises 14 residues. Germline values: CDR1 MNHNS, CDR2 SASEGT. In nucleotides, the CDR3 is TGTGCCAGCAAGGACAGGGGTGACACCGGGGAGCTGTTTTTT. Translating gives CASKDRGDTGELFF.

In nucleotides, the CDR3 is TGTGCCAGCAGCAAAGGGGGGGGCACTAATGAAAAACTGTTTTTT. It translates to CASSKGGGTNEKLFF. The V gene is TRBV9, the J gene TRBJ1-4; D possibly corresponds to TRBD1 (6 bases). V was trimmed by 4 bases and J by 2 bases, leaving 12 bases between them. This CDR3 contains 15 residues. Germline V gene sequence: CDR1 SGDLS, CDR2 YYNGEE. Looking up the rest from reference TRBV9 and TRBJ1-4 gives the full variable domain: DSGVTQTPKHLITATGQRVTLRCSPRSGDLSVYWYQQSLDQGLQFLIQYYNGEERAKGNILERFSAQQFPDLHSELNLSSLELGDSALYFCASSKGGGTNEKLFFGSGTQLSVL.

V gene TRBV6-6 combines with J gene TRBJ2-1; 8 nucleotides match TRBD2. The length of the CDR3 is 15 residues. With 0 bases clipped from V and 4 bases from J, the junction kept 2 bases outside the gene matches. Germline V gene sequence: CDR1 MNHNY, CDR2 SVGAGI (reference sequence). CDR3 sequence reads: CASSYSAGDYNEQFF. CDR3 sequence (DNA): TGTGCCAGCAGTTACTCAGCGGGGGATTACAATGAGCAGTTCTTC.

The CDR3 DNA follows: TGTGCCACCGGGGGTGGTGTATTGAATGAGCAGTTCTTC. Amino acids: CATGGGVLNEQFF. The J gene is TRBJ2-1, the V gene TRBV6-5, with a weak D call TRBD2 (6 bases). V lost 10 bases and J 7 bases, leaving 17 bases between the germline ends. CDR1 is MNHEY and CDR2 is SVGAGI in the germline V gene. The CDR3 totals 13 residues.

V and J are TRBV7-2 and TRBJ1-1; perhaps TRBD1 as D (6 bases). The CDR3 extends over 16 amino acids. From germline, CDR1 is SGHTA and CDR2 FQGNSA. V shed 8 bases and J shed 3 bases, with 22 bases lying between them. CDR3 protein: CASAPAAGASYTEAFF. The CDR3 region has the DNA TGTGCCAGCGCTCCGGCGGCAGGGGCTTCCTACACTGAAGCTTTCTTT.

The V and J genes are TRBV6-1 and TRBJ2-1, with D uncertain. Trimming took off 5 bases at V and 1 base at J, with 9 bases between the two ends. Germline V gene lookup returns CDR1 MNHNS and CDR2 SASEGT. The CDR3 contains 14 residues. The CDR3 is CASSSASSYNEQFF. CDR3 DNA: TGTGCCAGCAGTTCGGCTAGTTCCTACAATGAGCAGTTCTTC.

This clone was seen only once. The J gene is TRBJ2-3, the V gene TRBV19, with 7 bases that match TRBD2. CDR3 length: 13 residues. Trimming removed 5 bases from V and 4 bases from J; junction bases left unmatched: 3. Germline CDR1 is LNHDA and CDR2 is SQIVND (reference sequence). CDR3 nucleotides: TGTGCCAGTAGTGACCTAGCGGCAGATACGCAGTATTTT. Its protein product is CASSDLAADTQYF. The entire variable domain, with the rest obtained from reference TRBV19 and TRBJ2-3, is as follows: DGGITQSPKYLFRKEGQNVTLSCEQNLNHDAMYWYRQDPGQGLRLIYYSQIVNDFQKGDIAEGYSVSREKKESFPLTVTSAQKNPTAFYLCASSDLAADTQYFGPGTRLTVL.

The chain carries TRBV15 and TRBJ2-1, with TRBD2 matching 9 bases. The CDR3 runs 18 residues. Germline CDR1 reads LNHNV; CDR2 reads YYDKDF (reference sequence). V gave up 0 bases and J gave up 1 base; unmatched junction bases: 7. The CDR3 region is CATSRDIGGGGSYNEQFF. CDR3 nucleotides: TGTGCCACCAGCAGAGATATTGGCGGGGGGGGATCCTACAATGAGCAGTTCTTC.

The chain has TRBV5-1 and TRBJ2-7, with 9 bases identical to TRBD1. Germline V gene sequence: CDR1 SGHRS, CDR2 YFSETQ. Losses at the gene ends were 2 bases for V and 5 bases for J; bases not matched to a gene: 8. The CDR3 is made up of 15 amino acids. DNA of the CDR3: TGCGCCAGCAGCTTCAAGGACAGGGGAATCCACGAGCAGTACTTC. Amino acids: CASSFKDRGIHEQYF.

The rearrangement uses TRBV4-1 and TRBJ1-2; 7 bases fit TRBD1. V shed 1 base and J 8 bases; nucleotides not matched to a gene: 7. Germline CDR1 reads MGHRA; CDR2 reads YSYEKL. The CDR3 has 14 residues. CDR3 DNA: TGCGCCAGCAGCCAAGTCGGGCAGGGGGGAGGCTACACCTTC. It yields the protein CASSQVGQGGGYTF.

This chain links TRBV5-5 with TRBJ1-1; 8 bases match TRBD1. The J segment lost 7 bases and the V segment lost 4 bases, leaving 9 bases of the junction unmatched. CDR1 and CDR2 (germline): SGHKS, YYEKEE (reference sequence). The CDR3 is 14 amino acids. CDR3 amino acids: CASSATGTGNEAFF. The CDR3 DNA reads TGTGCCAGCAGCGCGACCGGGACAGGTAATGAAGCTTTCTTT.

The chain couples TRBV15 to TRBJ2-5, with 8 bases identical to TRBD2. This CDR3 region has 18 residues. The V and J ends lost 0 bases and 5 bases, in that order; junction bases with no gene match: 14. CDR1 and CDR2 (germline): LNHNV, YYDKDF (reference sequence). CDR3 coding DNA: TGTGCCACCAGCAGAGAGAAGAGGGGACTAGGGCTCTGGGAGACCCAGTACTTC. It specifies CATSREKRGLGLWETQYF. The variable domain in full, completed from reference TRBV15 and TRBJ2-5, reads DAMVIQNPRYQVTQFGKPVTLSCSQTLNHNVMYWYQQKSSQAPKLLFHYYDKDFNNEADTPDNFQSRRPNTSFCFLDIRSPGLGDTAMYLCATSREKRGLGLWETQYFGPGTRLLVL.

The chain employs TRBV5-8 and TRBJ1-2, with 9 bases fitting TRBD1. The trim removed 1 base at V and 7 bases at J, leaving 5 bases unmatched. Germline CDR1 and CDR2: SGHTS and YDEGEE. The CDR3 consists of 14 residues. The CDR3 sequence: CASSLTGGAVGYTF. As DNA, the CDR3 is TGTGCCAGCAGCTTGACAGGGGGCGCAGTTGGCTACACCTTC.

The genes are TRBV7-9 and TRBJ2-1, with 11 bases identical to TRBD2. V lost 6 bases, J lost 1 base, and 8 bases stayed unmatched. CDR3 size: 17 residues. Germline V lookup: CDR1 SEHNR, CDR2 FQNEAQ (reference sequence). The CDR3 spells CASSLSGGAPSYNEQFF. CDR3 nucleotides: TGTGCCAGCAGTCTTAGCGGGGGGGCCCCGTCCTACAATGAGCAGTTCTTC.

The chain employs TRBV11-2 and TRBJ2-1; 11 nucleotides align to TRBD2. Unmatched junction bases numbered 3, after V lost 3 bases and J lost 8 bases. The germline gives CDR1 SGHAT, CDR2 FQNNGV. CDR3 length: 14 amino acids. CDR3 protein: CASSFLLAGDEQFF. The CDR3, as DNA: TGTGCCAGCAGCTTTCTACTAGCGGGGGATGAGCAGTTCTTC.

This chain joins TRBV10-3 and TRBJ2-5; 8 bases fit TRBD2. V trimming: 1 base; J trimming: 1 base; junction bases outside the gene matches: 5. Per germline, CDR1 ENHRY and CDR2 SYGVKD. This CDR3 comprises 16 residues. The CDR3 region has the DNA TGTGCCATCAGTGAGTTTAGCGGGGAGCCCCAAGAGACCCAGTACTTC. Its translation is CAISEFSGEPQETQYF.

This sequence joins TRBV7-9 and TRBJ2-7; 11 bases are a match to TRBD1. The germline V gene encodes CDR1 SEHNR and CDR2 FQNEAQ (reference sequence). Trimming cost V 11 bases and J 2 bases; bases outside gene matches: 8. The CDR3 spans 14 residues. The chain's CDR3 is CAGESGQGAYEQYF. CDR3 bases: TGTGCCGGGGAGTCGGGACAGGGGGCCTACGAGCAGTACTTC.

This clone was seen a single time. The chain is built from TRBV6-4 and TRBJ2-5, with 8 bases identical to TRBD2. The J call may not be correct, given that the DNA end is closer to TRBJ2-7. This CDR3 has 13 amino acids. Germline CDR1 reads MRHNA; CDR2 reads SNTAGT. This CDR3 reads CARKLGGVYEQYF. CDR3 sequence (DNA): TGTGCCAGAAAACTCGGGGGGGTCTACGAGCAGTACTTC.

The chain has TRBV6-6 and TRBJ1-2; 8 positions agree with TRBD1. CDR1 and CDR2 (germline): MNHNY, SVGAGI (reference sequence). This CDR3 spans 14 amino acids. The junction had 8 bases not matched to a gene; V was cut back by 3 bases and J by 8 bases. The CDR3 sequence: CASSYTQGGDGYTF. The CDR3 DNA reads TGTGCCAGCAGTTATACACAGGGGGGCGACGGCTACACCTTC.

The chain recombines TRBV6-1 with TRBJ2-3, with D uncertain. V was shortened by 5 bases and J by 4 bases, with 4 bases between the two germline ends. The V gene's germline CDR1 is MNHNS and CDR2 SASEGT. CDR3 length: 11 amino acids. The CDR3 region is CASSSADTQYF. CDR3 coding DNA: TGTGCCAGCAGTTCGGCAGATACGCAGTATTTT.

The chain combines TRBV7-9 with TRBJ2-5; TRBD2 might be the D (6 bases). This CDR3 comprises 15 residues. The V gene lost 5 bases and the J gene lost 5 bases, with 18 bases spanning the gap. CDR1 SEHNR and CDR2 FQNEAQ come from the germline V gene (reference sequence). The CDR3 is CASSPPGGLGETQYF. The CDR3 nucleotides are TGTGCCAGCAGCCCACCCGGGGGACTCGGGGAGACCCAGTACTTC.

The J gene is TRBJ1-1, the V gene TRBV7-2, with 9 bases identical to TRBD1. The CDR3 totals 15 residues. Trimming at V came to 4 bases and at J to 1 base, leaving 4 bases not matched to a gene. Germline CDR1 and CDR2: SGHTA and FQGNSA. CDR3: CASSSRTGANTEAFF. The CDR3 DNA is TGTGCCAGCAGCTCAAGGACAGGGGCGAACACTGAAGCTTTCTTT.

The J gene is TRBJ1-1, the V gene TRBV6-1; D unclear. V was clipped by 8 bases and J by 6 bases, with 16 bases between them. CDR3 size: 13 residues. Germline CDR1 reads MNHNS; CDR2 reads SASEGT. Written as DNA, the CDR3 is TGTGCCAGCGCCTTTGGCGGGGAGGCTGAAGCTTTCTTT. The encoded protein is CASAFGGEAEAFF.

CDR3 coding DNA: TGTGCCAGCAGCGGAACTAGCGGGGGGAGGTACGAGCAGTACTTC. It translates to CASSGTSGGRYEQYF. The V call is TRBV9, the J call TRBJ2-7, with 12 positions matching TRBD2. The germline V gene encodes CDR1 SGDLS and CDR2 YYNGEE. V lost 3 bases and J lost 4; bases outside the gene matches: 5. This CDR3 has 15 amino acids.